A single sample gave rise to the 14 T cell receptor beta chains below, sequenced in a study of cytomegalovirus exposure and HLA in healthy donors. The protocol was immunoSEQ multiplex PCR, while the TCRdb copy is restricted to in-frame clones and leaves out a portion. This table holds some 150,000 clones, approximately 86% found once. Material: PBMCs. The receptors were gathered from a man aged 18 to 30 in good health and CMV-seropositive.

This chain links TRBV2 with TRBJ2-1, with 11 bases identical to TRBD2. J gave up 3 bases and V 4 bases, and 5 bases lay outside the gene matches. The germline gives CDR1 SNHLY, CDR2 FYNNEI. This CDR3 is 16 amino acids long. CDR3 protein: CASSVRLAGIYNEQFF. The CDR3 DNA follows: TGTGCCAGCAGTGTAAGACTAGCGGGAATCTACAATGAGCAGTTCTTC.

The chain couples TRBV6-5 to TRBJ1-6, with TRBD1 matching over 8 bases. The germline CDR1 and CDR2 sequences are MNHEY and SVGAGI. This CDR3 has 14 residues. Germline trimming cut 6 bases from V and 8 bases from J; bases unmatched to any gene: 6. CDR3 bases: TGTGCCAGCAGCCGACAGGGGTTGGATTCACCCCTCCACTTT. This encodes CASSRQGLDSPLHF.

A note on this clone: Other nucleotide sequences from this sample produce the same CDR3. The CDR3 region is CASSVGRSSYNEQFF. For the CDR3, the DNA is TGTGCCAGCAGCGTAGGACGGAGCTCCTACAATGAGCAGTTCTTC. The V call is TRBV9, the J call TRBJ2-1, with D unclear. The CDR3 is 15 residues long. Germline V gene sequence: CDR1 SGDLS, CDR2 YYNGEE. Trimming pared 0 bases from V and 0 bases from J, leaving 7 bases between. Using reference TRBV9 and TRBJ2-1 for the parts outside the CDR3, the full variable domain is DSGVTQTPKHLITATGQRVTLRCSPRSGDLSVYWYQQSLDQGLQFLIQYYNGEERAKGNILERFSAQQFPDLHSELNLSSLELGDSALYFCASSVGRSSYNEQFFGPGTRLTVL.

The gene calls are TRBV25-1 and TRBJ2-3; TRBD1 matches 10 bases. The CDR3 contains 14 residues. V trimming: 10 bases; J trimming: 1 base; junction bases outside the gene matches: 5. From germline, CDR1 is MGHDK and CDR2 SYGVNS. CDR3 amino acids: CATLGQGGTDTQYF. The CDR3 coding sequence is TGTGCCACCCTCGGACAGGGGGGCACAGATACGCAGTATTTT.

The chain links TRBV6-5 to TRBJ1-1; D unresolved. Germline values: CDR1 MNHEY, CDR2 SVGAGI. Trimming stripped 4 bases from V and 7 bases from J, with 7 bases between. This CDR3 contains 11 residues. The CDR3 sequence is CASSSPGEAFF. CDR3 bases: TGTGCCAGCAGTTCCCCGGGTGAAGCTTTCTTT.

The chain couples TRBV4-1 to TRBJ2-5; D uncertain. Per the germline V gene, CDR1 is MGHRA and CDR2 is YSYEKL. This CDR3 has 15 residues. Trimming pared 0 bases from V and 1 base from J, leaving 9 bases between. CDR3 sequence reads: CASSQELRGQETQYF. DNA for the CDR3: TGCGCCAGCAGCCAAGAGTTAAGAGGCCAAGAGACCCAGTACTTC.

The rearrangement links TRBV7-9 to TRBJ2-7, with D perhaps matching TRBD1 (5 bases). Trimming left V 5 bases short and J 6 bases short, with 8 bases between. Germline CDR1 reads SEHNR; CDR2 reads FQNEAQ (reference sequence). The CDR3 runs to 11 residues. The CDR3 nucleotides are TGTGCCAGCAGCCTCCAGGGCGAGCAGTACTTC. Translation gives CASSLQGEQYF.

This clone appeared a few times. The chain couples TRBV2 to TRBJ1-2; 10 nucleotides align to TRBD1. V was clipped by 7 bases and J by 6 bases; unmatched bases: 5. This CDR3 has 13 residues. Germline lookup yields CDR1 SNHLY and CDR2 FYNNEI. CDR3 loop: CASNDRGRDGYTF. The CDR3, as DNA: TGTGCCAGCAATGACAGGGGGCGGGATGGCTACACCTTC.

The V and J genes are TRBV7-6 and TRBJ1-2; 8 bases line up with TRBD1. The CDR3 has 15 residues. The trim removed 5 bases at V and 3 bases at J, leaving 8 bases unmatched. CDR1 and CDR2 (germline): SGHVS, FNYEAQ. The DNA of the CDR3 is TGTGCCAGCAGCCAAAATCCGGGACAGGACTATGGCTACACCTTC. Its protein product is CASSQNPGQDYGYTF.

J is TRBJ2-7 and V is TRBV7-2, with 13 bases fitting TRBD2. The CDR3 is made up of 16 amino acids. The germline V gene encodes CDR1 SGHTA and CDR2 FQGNSA. Losses at the gene ends were 4 bases for V and 0 bases for J; bases not matched to a gene: 3. The CDR3 DNA reads TGTGCCAGCAGCTACGGACTAGCGGGAGTCTCCTACGAGCAGTACTTC. This gives the protein CASSYGLAGVSYEQYF.

The chain recombines TRBV9 with TRBJ1-1; no clear D gene. The CDR3 is 13 residues long. Germline lookup yields CDR1 SGDLS and CDR2 YYNGEE. V gave up 0 bases and J gave up 1 base, with 4 bases separating them. CDR3 sequence: CASSVGENTEAFF. The DNA of the CDR3 is TGTGCCAGCAGCGTAGGAGAGAACACTGAAGCTTTCTTT. The whole variable domain, filled in from reference TRBV9 and TRBJ1-1, reads DSGVTQTPKHLITATGQRVTLRCSPRSGDLSVYWYQQSLDQGLQFLIQYYNGEERAKGNILERFSAQQFPDLHSELNLSSLELGDSALYFCASSVGENTEAFFGQGTRLTVV.

CDR3 sequence: CASSTFRDRPRAFF. The CDR3 region has the DNA TGTGCCAGCAGCACATTCCGGGACAGGCCTAGAGCTTTCTTT. V and J are TRBV6-4 and TRBJ1-1; 8 positions agree with TRBD1. The CDR3 sequence is 14 residues long. Germline loops: CDR1 MRHNA, CDR2 SNTAGT. V gave up 6 bases and J gave up 10 bases; unmatched junction bases: 13.

The chain carries TRBV7-9 and TRBJ2-7; the D is unclear. Per germline, CDR1 SEHNR and CDR2 FQNEAQ (reference sequence). This CDR3 region has 13 residues. Deletions cut 3 bases from V and 3 bases from J, with 9 bases between. CDR3 nucleotide sequence: TGTGCCAGCAGCTTTGGCAGGAACTACGAGCAGTACTTC. It is translated as CASSFGRNYEQYF. The whole variable domain, remainder taken from reference TRBV7-9 and TRBJ2-7, is DTGVSQNPRHKITKRGQNVTFRCDPISEHNRLYWYRQTLGQGPEFLTYFQNEAQLEKSRLLSDRFSAERPKGSFSTLEIQRTEQGDSAMYLCASSFGRNYEQYFGPGTRLTVT.

The chain joins TRBV5-6 to TRBJ2-7; 7 bases line up with TRBD2. V lost 0 bases and J lost 2; bases outside the gene matches: 5. The V gene's germline CDR1 is SGHDT and CDR2 YYEEEE. The CDR3 spans 15 residues. This CDR3 reads CASSLASGTAYEQYF. DNA of the CDR3: TGTGCCAGCAGCTTGGCCAGCGGGACCGCCTACGAGCAGTACTTC. Drawing the rest from reference TRBV5-6 and TRBJ2-7, the complete variable domain is DAGVTQSPTHLIKTRGQQVTLRCSPKSGHDTVSWYQQALGQGPQFIFQYYEEEERQRGNFPDRFSGHQFPNYSSELNVNALLLGDSALYLCASSLASGTAYEQYFGPGTRLTVT.